The source of this T cell receptor (beta chain) is a study of metastatic and nonmetastatic thyroid tumors (dated by TCRdb to 2018 to 2021). With respect to the entire study: The researchers compared repertoires between peripheral blood samples and tumor or nodule tissue samples from patients with malignant or benign thyroid disease. Overall study outcomes, separate from this receptor: TCR beta diversity was reported as significantly higher in malignant tumors than in benign nodules, in both blood and tumor samples.

The CDR3 measures 15 amino acids from cysteine to phenylalanine. Here the CDR3 DNA is all that survives: 45 bases in frame from base 1. Clipping removes 4 bases from V and 6 bases from J, with 5 as the unmatched junction base count. Libraries were prepared through PCR. Sequencing relied on an Illumina HiSeq 4000. High-throughput sequencing was used to profile the TCR beta-chain CDR3 region of each patient. The paper's processing steps were these. The researchers built a classifier to tell apart papillary thyroid cancer patients with distant metastasis, based on CDR3 differences among clinicopathological groups. The Shannon index was used to assess repertoire diversity, and the Morisita-Horn index was used to assess tumor-blood repertoire similarity. TCRdb reran the public reads through fastp at Q25 and MiXCR, keeping productive beta chains. The V and J calls here are based on TCRdb, not the publication. The sample contains roughly 21,000 clones, roughly 28% of them found a single time. The top ten clones comprise 14% of the sample.

Before undergoing thyroid surgery, none of the patients had been given any kind of treatment. The study retrospectively analysed patient clinical samples collected from about 2012 to 2018 using T-cell receptor beta sequencing. This clone was counted between two and nine times. Its antigen remains undetermined. Within one base of it there is no much larger clone, and no base qualities were kept. Sequenced input: tumor tissue. The receptor's source is a male donor with papillary thyroid cancer or a benign thyroid nodule (not recorded which). Some clones in this sample may be carry-over from other donors' samples. This receptor chain uses TRBV12-3 or TRBV12-4 and TRBJ1-6, with 8 bases in between that match TRBD1. Here the CDR3 is given as CASSSWTGSNSPLHF. The DNA sequence reads TGTGCCAGCAGTTCTTGGACAGGGAGTAATTCACCCCTCCACTTT.